What follows are 7 T cell receptor beta chains derived from one specimen sequenced in a study of cytomegalovirus exposure and HLA in healthy donors. Sequencing used immunoSEQ multiplex PCR; TCRdb keeps in-frame clones, though not all of them. The repertoire holds 150,000 to 200,000 clones, roughly 85% seen once, with about a sixth in the top ten. The specimen was PBMCs. Source of these receptors: a man aged 18 to 29 in good health and CMV-seropositive.

V usage is TRBV5-1 and J usage is TRBJ2-5, with D perhaps TRBD2 (6 bases). Trimming removed 0 bases at V and 3 bases at J, with 12 bases between. Germline values: CDR1 SGHRS, CDR2 YFSETQ. The CDR3 is made up of 15 amino acids. DNA for the CDR3: TGCGCCAGCAGCTTGGTGGGACTCCAGGAAGAGACCCAGTACTTC. Translation gives CASSLVGLQEETQYF.

The count of this clone is one. The chain joins TRBV5-6 to TRBJ2-7; 7 nucleotides align to TRBD1. Germline lookup yields CDR1 SGHDT and CDR2 YYEEEE. The CDR3 totals 16 residues. With 3 bases clipped from V and 3 bases from J, the junction kept 12 bases outside the gene matches. CDR3 amino acids: CASSWRGGRSYYEQYF. CDR3 sequence (DNA): TGTGCCAGCAGCTGGAGAGGGGGCCGCAGCTACTACGAGCAGTACTTC. The entire variable domain, with the rest obtained from reference TRBV5-6 and TRBJ2-7, is as follows: DAGVTQSPTHLIKTRGQQVTLRCSPKSGHDTVSWYQQALGQGPQFIFQYYEEEERQRGNFPDRFSGHQFPNYSSELNVNALLLGDSALYLCASSWRGGRSYYEQYFGPGTRLTVT.

This chain links TRBV5-1 with TRBJ2-1; a weak D match, TRBD2 (5 bases). There are 15 residues in the CDR3. Germline V gene lookup returns CDR1 SGHRS and CDR2 YFSETQ. Trimming left V 4 bases short and J 0 bases short, with 11 bases between. The CDR3 spells CASSRREFSYNEQFF. In DNA, the CDR3 is TGCGCCAGCAGCCGAAGGGAGTTCTCCTACAATGAGCAGTTCTTC.

This rearrangement joins TRBV6-1 to TRBJ1-4; 7 nucleotides line up with TRBD1. The V gene's germline CDR1 is MNHNS and CDR2 SASEGT. The V gene end was trimmed by 3 bases and the J gene end by 5 bases; junction bases not matched to a gene: 3. The CDR3 spans 14 residues. CDR3 nucleotides: TGTGCCAGCAGTGACGACAGGGTAAATGAAAAACTGTTTTTT. It encodes CASSDDRVNEKLFF.

The chain joins TRBV5-1 to TRBJ2-5, with TRBD1 matching over 10 bases. Unmatched junction bases numbered 3, after V lost 0 bases and J lost 4 bases. The CDR3 has 15 residues. Germline CDR1 and CDR2: SGHRS and YFSETQ. CDR3 in amino acids: CASSLGTGGRETQYF. The CDR3 DNA reads TGCGCCAGCAGCTTGGGGACAGGGGGTAGAGAGACCCAGTACTTC.

The rearrangement joins TRBV10-3 to TRBJ1-1; weak D call: TRBD1 (5 bases). This CDR3 is 13 amino acids long. Trimming took 0 bases from V and 9 from J, leaving 11 bases between them. Germline V gene sequence: CDR1 ENHRY, CDR2 SYGVKD. The CDR3 loop is CAISESGQGKAFF. As DNA, the CDR3 is TGTGCCATCAGTGAGTCGGGGCAGGGAAAAGCTTTCTTT.

The chain recombines TRBV6-4 with TRBJ1-6, with unresolved D. This CDR3 region has 15 residues. Trimming removed 2 bases from V and 6 bases from J, with 11 bases in between. Germline V gene lookup returns CDR1 MRHNA and CDR2 SNTAGT. CDR3 residues: CASSDRVGVNSPLHF. The DNA of the CDR3 is TGTGCCAGCAGTGACAGGGTGGGAGTTAATTCACCCCTCCACTTT.